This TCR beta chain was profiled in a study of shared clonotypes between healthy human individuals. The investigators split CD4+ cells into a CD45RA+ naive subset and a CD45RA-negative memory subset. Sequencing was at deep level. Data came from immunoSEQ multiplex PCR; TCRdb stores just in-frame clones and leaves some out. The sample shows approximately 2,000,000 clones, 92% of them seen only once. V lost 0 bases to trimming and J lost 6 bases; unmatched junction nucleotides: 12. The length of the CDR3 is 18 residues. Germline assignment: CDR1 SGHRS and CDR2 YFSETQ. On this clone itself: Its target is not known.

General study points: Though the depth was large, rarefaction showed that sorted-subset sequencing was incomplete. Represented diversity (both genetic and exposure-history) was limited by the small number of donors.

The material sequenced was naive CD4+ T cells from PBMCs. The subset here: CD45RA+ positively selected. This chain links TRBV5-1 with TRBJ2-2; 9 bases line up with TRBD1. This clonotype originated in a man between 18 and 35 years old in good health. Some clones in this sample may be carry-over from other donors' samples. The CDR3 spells CASSLAPPGQGYPGELFF. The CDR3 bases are TGCGCCAGCAGCTTGGCGCCCCCGGGACAGGGTTATCCCGGGGAGCTGTTTTTT.